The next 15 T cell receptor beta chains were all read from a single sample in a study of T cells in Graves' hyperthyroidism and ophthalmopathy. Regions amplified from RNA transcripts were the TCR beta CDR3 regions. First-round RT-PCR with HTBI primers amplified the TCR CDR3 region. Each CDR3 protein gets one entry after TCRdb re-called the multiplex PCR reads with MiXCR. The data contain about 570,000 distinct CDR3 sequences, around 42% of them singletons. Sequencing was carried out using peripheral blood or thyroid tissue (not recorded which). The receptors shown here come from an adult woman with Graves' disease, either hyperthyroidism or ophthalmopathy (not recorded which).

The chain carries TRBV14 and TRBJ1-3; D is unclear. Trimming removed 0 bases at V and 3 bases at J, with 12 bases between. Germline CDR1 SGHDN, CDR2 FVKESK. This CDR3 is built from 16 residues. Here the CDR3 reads CASSQDGKVFGNTIYF. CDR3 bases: TGTGCCAGCAGCCAAGACGGGAAGGTTTTTGGAAACACCATATATTTT.

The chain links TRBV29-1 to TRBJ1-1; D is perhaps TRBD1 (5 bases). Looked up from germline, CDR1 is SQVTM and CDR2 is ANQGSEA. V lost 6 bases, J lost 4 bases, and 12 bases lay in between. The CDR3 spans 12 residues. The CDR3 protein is CSVRGTTTEAFF. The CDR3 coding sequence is TGCAGCGTACGGGGGACTACCACTGAAGCTTTCTTT.

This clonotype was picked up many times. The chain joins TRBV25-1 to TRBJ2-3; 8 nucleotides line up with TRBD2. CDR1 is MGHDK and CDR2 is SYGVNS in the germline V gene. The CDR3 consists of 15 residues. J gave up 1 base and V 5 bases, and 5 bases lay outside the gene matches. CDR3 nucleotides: TGTGCCAGCAGTCGAACGACTAGCGGCACAGATACGCAGTATTTT. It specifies CASSRTTSGTDTQYF.

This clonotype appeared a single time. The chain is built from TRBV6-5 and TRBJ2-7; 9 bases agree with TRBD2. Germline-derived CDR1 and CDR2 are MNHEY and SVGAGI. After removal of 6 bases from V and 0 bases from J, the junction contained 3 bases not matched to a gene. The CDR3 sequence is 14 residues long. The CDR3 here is CASRRAGGSYEQYF. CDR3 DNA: TGTGCCAGCAGGAGAGCGGGGGGCTCCTACGAGCAGTACTTC.

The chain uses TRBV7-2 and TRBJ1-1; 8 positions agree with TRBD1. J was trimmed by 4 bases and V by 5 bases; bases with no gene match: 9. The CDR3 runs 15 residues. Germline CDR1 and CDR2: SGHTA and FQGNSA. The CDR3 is CASSPNYRGSTEAFF. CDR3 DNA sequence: TGTGCCAGCAGCCCAAATTACAGGGGGAGCACTGAAGCTTTCTTT.

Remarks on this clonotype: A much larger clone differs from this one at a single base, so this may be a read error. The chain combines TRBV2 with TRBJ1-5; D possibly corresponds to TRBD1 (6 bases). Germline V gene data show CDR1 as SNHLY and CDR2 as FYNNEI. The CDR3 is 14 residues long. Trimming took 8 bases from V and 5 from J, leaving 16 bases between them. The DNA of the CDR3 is TGTGCCAGCGGCCAAGCGGGGGCGGATCAGCCCCAGCATTTT. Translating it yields CASGQAGADQPQHF.

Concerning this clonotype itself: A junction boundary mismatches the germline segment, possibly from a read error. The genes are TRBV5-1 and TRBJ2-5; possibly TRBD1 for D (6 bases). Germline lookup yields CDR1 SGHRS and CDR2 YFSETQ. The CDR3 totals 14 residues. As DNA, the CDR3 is TGTGCCAGCAGTGCGGACAGAGCACAAGAGACCCAGTACTTC. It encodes CASSADRAQETQYF.

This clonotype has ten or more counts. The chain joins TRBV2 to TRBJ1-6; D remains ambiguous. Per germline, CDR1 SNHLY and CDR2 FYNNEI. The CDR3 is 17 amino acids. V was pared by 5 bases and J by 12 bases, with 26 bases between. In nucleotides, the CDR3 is TGTGCCAGCAGTTTAAAAGTTGGACGGGTCGCTGGAGTACCCCTCCACTTT. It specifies CASSLKVGRVAGVPLHF.

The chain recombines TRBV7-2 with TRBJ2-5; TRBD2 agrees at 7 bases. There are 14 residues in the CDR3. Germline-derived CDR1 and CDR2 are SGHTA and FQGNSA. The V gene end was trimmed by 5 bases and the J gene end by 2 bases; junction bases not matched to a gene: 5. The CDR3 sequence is CASSRDYQQETQYF. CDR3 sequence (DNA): TGTGCCAGCAGCCGGGACTACCAACAAGAGACCCAGTACTTC.

The CDR3 sequence: CSVTGGSGANVLTF. The CDR3 nucleotides read TGCAGCGTCACAGGGGGCTCTGGGGCCAACGTCCTGACTTTC. The V and J genes are TRBV29-1 and TRBJ2-6; 8 nucleotides line up with TRBD1. V was pared by 6 bases and J by 0 bases, with 1 base of the junction left unmatched. Germline CDR1 SQVTM, CDR2 ANQGSEA. CDR3 length equals 14 residues.

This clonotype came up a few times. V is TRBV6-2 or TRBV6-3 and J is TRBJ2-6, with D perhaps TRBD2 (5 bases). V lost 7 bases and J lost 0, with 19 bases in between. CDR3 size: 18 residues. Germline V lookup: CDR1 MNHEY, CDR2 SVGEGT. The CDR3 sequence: CASTLNRGMISGANVLTF. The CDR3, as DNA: TGTGCCAGCACTCTTAACCGGGGTATGATCTCTGGGGCCAACGTCCTGACTTTC.

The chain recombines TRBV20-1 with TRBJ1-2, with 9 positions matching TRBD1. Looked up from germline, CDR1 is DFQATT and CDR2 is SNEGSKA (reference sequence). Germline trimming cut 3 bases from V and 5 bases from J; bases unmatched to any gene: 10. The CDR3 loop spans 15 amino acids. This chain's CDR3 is CSASRGDRDSYGYTF. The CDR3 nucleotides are TGCAGTGCTAGCAGGGGGGACAGGGACAGTTATGGCTACACCTTC.

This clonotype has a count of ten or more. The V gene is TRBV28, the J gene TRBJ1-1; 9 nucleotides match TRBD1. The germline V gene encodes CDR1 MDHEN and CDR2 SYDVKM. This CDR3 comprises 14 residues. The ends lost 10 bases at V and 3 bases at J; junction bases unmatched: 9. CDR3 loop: CAITYRDRDTEAFF. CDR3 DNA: TGTGCCATCACTTACCGGGACAGGGACACTGAAGCTTTCTTT.

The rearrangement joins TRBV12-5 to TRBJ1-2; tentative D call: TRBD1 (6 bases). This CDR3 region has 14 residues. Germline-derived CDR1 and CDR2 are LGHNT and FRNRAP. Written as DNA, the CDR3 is TGTGCCAGCAGCATTACAGGGATCTCCTATGGCTACACCTTC. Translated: CASSITGISYGYTF.

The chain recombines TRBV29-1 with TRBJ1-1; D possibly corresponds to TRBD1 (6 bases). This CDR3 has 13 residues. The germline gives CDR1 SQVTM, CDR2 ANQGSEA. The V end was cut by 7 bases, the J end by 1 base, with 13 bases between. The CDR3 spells CSAGWTENTEAFF. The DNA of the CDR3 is TGCAGCGCCGGCTGGACAGAGAACACTGAAGCTTTCTTT. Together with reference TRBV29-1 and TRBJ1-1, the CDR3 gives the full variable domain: SAVISQKPSRDICQRGTSLTIQCQVDSQVTMMFWYRQQPGQSLTLIATANQGSEATYESGFVIDKFPISRPNLTFSTLTVSNMSPEDSSIYLCSAGWTENTEAFFGQGTRLTVV.